The present entry profiles one TCR beta chain with its context. The CDR3 length is 15 residues. Each sample's input was approximately 270 ng genomic DNA, some 34,000 genome equivalents. One tube held mixed TRB-A and TRB-B primer pools for touch-down PCR. TCRdb re-called the multiplex PCR reads and gives one entry per CDR3 protein, without DNA. The sample has about 4,900 distinct CDR3 sequences; the top ten hold approximately 15%. These data belong to a study of T cell clusters in autoimmune cytopenias. Study information: A median age of about 60 years and mean of approximately 55 years characterized healthy donor controls.

This sample was also put to use in a study of T cell repertoires in aging, cancer and after chemotherapy.

The V and J genes are TRBV12-3 or TRBV12-4 and TRBJ1-3. The sequenced sample consisted of peripheral blood. The source of this sequence is a human donor in good health. CDR3 sequence: CASSASPPPGNTIYF.